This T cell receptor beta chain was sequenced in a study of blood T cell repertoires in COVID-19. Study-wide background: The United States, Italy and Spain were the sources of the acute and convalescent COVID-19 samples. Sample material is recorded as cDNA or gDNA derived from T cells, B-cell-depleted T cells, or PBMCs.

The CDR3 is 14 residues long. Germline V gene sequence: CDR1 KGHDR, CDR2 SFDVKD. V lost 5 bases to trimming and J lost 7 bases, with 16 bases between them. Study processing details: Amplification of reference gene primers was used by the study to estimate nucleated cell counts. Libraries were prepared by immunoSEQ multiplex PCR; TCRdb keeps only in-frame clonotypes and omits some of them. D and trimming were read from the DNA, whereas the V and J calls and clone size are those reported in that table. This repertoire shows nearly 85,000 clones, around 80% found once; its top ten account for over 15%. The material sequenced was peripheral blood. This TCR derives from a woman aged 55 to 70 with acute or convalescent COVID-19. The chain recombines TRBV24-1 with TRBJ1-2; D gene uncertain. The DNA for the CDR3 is TGTGCCACCAGTGCCGGGATTTTTTCTCCTGGCTACACCTTC. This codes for CATSAGIFSPGYTF.